This record concerns one TCR beta chain sequence. The antigen is not known. Here immunoSEQ multiplex PCR was the method, and the copy in TCRdb shows in-frame clones only, minus some. The sample lists around 140,000 clones, about 92% occurring once. This sample was included in a study of T cell responses to AZD1222 COVID-19 vaccine. General study results and limits: With dominance at 160-218 and 743-854, vaccine-associated CD4 TCRs spanned spike.

Trimming cost V 1 base and J 3 bases, with 6 bases left between them. This CDR3 spans 13 amino acids. CDR1 is LGHDT and CDR2 is YNNKEL in the germline V gene (reference sequence). The receptor comes from an adult in good health. The rearrangement uses TRBV3-1 (or the pseudogene TRBV3-2) and TRBJ1-1; D uncertain. Here the sequenced sample was peripheral blood, taken on day 0 of AZD1222 vaccination. CDR3 protein: CASSQVLYTEAFF. CDR3 DNA sequence: TGTGCCAGCAGCCAAGTTCTGTACACTGAAGCTTTCTTT.